These 17 T cell receptor beta chains were sequenced from one sample in a study of T cells in Graves' hyperthyroidism and ophthalmopathy. TCR beta CDR3 regions were amplified from RNA. Primed by the HTBI set, a first-round RT-PCR was run on the TCR CDR3. TCRdb re-derived calls from the multiplex PCR reads in MiXCR, one entry per CDR3 protein. Of under 200,000 distinct CDR3 sequences in the sample, over 8% were seen once. The sequencing sample was made of blood. The receptors here all came from a young woman with Graves' hyperthyroidism that later progressed to Graves' ophthalmopathy.

This clonotype was seen ten or more times. J is TRBJ2-5 and V is TRBV24-1; 9 bases align to TRBD1. In germline, CDR1 is KGHDR, CDR2 SFDVKD. This CDR3 spans 15 amino acids. V dropped 1 base and J dropped 5; count of bases not matched to a gene: 4. In DNA, the CDR3 is TGTGCCACCAGTGATTTACAGGGGGCGCGGGAGACCCAGTACTTC. Its translation is CATSDLQGARETQYF.

The chain links TRBV9 to TRBJ2-3; D call uncertain. Germline assignment: CDR1 SGDLS and CDR2 YYNGEE. The CDR3 loop spans 14 amino acids. V was trimmed by 0 bases and J by 1 base, leaving 6 bases between them. Here the CDR3 reads CASSVAQGTDTQYF. DNA of the CDR3: TGTGCCAGCAGCGTAGCTCAGGGCACAGATACGCAGTATTTT.

This clonotype was seen many times. This chain connects TRBV6-1 to TRBJ2-2, with 7 bases identical to TRBD1. This CDR3 contains 15 residues. V shed 5 bases, J shed 1 base, and the junction held 4 bases outside the gene matches. In germline, CDR1 is MNHNS, CDR2 SASEGT. CDR3 in amino acids: CASSFRTGNTGELFF. In DNA form, the CDR3 reads TGTGCCAGCAGTTTTAGGACAGGGAACACCGGGGAGCTGTTTTTT.

The chain is built from TRBV20-1 and TRBJ2-1; a weak D match, TRBD2 (8 bases). The CDR3 is 17 amino acids. Germline V gene data show CDR1 as DFQATT and CDR2 as SNEGSKA (reference sequence). V was shortened by 4 bases and J by 3 bases, with 22 bases between the two germline ends. The CDR3 region has the DNA TGCAGTGCTATGGGACAGCAGTATAGCGGGGACTACAATGAGCAGTTCTTC. Its protein is CSAMGQQYSGDYNEQFF.

This clonotype was seen many times. The chain couples TRBV7-9 to TRBJ2-1; D may be TRBD1 (5 bases). V was trimmed by 0 bases and J by 9 bases, leaving 15 bases between them. CDR3 length: 15 residues. Per germline, CDR1 SEHNR and CDR2 FQNEAQ (reference sequence). The CDR3 region has the DNA TGTGCCAGCAGCTTAGCGGGGCCTAAGGGGTTTGAGCAGTTCTTC. Protein product: CASSLAGPKGFEQFF.

This clonotype has at least ten counts. The gene calls are TRBV27 and TRBJ2-7, with unresolved D. The germline V gene has CDR1 MNHEY and CDR2 SMNVEV (reference sequence). CDR3 length: 12 residues. V was cut by 9 bases and J by 2 bases, with 11 bases left in between. The CDR3, as DNA: TGTGCCAGTGGGTGGTCCGCCTACGAGCAGTACTTC. Translation gives CASGWSAYEQYF.

This clonotype has a count of ten or more. The V call is TRBV30, the J call TRBJ1-1, with D perhaps matching TRBD1 (6 bases). Germline V CDR1 and CDR2: GTSNPN, SVGIG (reference sequence). The CDR3 is 13 residues long. V lost 2 bases to trimming and J lost 2 bases, with 9 bases between them. The CDR3 region has the DNA TGTGCCTGGAGTAGGGGGTACAACACTGAAGCTTTCTTT. Translated: CAWSRGYNTEAFF.

This clonotype was counted at least ten times. The rearrangement uses TRBV27 and TRBJ2-5; TRBD1 agrees at 7 bases. Germline values: CDR1 MNHEY, CDR2 SMNVEV (reference sequence). V lost 4 bases, J lost 4 bases, and 15 bases stayed unmatched. The CDR3 has 17 residues. DNA of the CDR3: TGTGCCAGCAGTTACCGGATTACAGGGGTCCGAGGAGAGACCCAGTACTTC. Encoded protein: CASSYRITGVRGETQYF.

This chain connects TRBV4-2 to TRBJ1-1, with 7 bases aligning to TRBD1. With V trimmed by 1 base and J by 11 bases, 16 bases remained unmatched. Germline assignment: CDR1 LGHNA and CDR2 YNFKEQ. The CDR3 extends over 16 amino acids. CDR3 amino acids: CASSQVREGAAGSAFF. The CDR3 nucleotides are TGTGCCAGCAGCCAAGTACGGGAGGGGGCGGCTGGGAGCGCTTTCTTT.

This clonotype has at least ten counts. The chain has TRBV20-1 and TRBJ1-2, with D possibly TRBD1 on 6 matching bases. CDR1 and CDR2 (germline): DFQATT, SNEGSKA (reference sequence). The CDR3 is 15 residues long. V lost 0 bases, J lost 8 bases, and 19 bases lay in between. The chain's CDR3 is CSARDGQILRLGYTF. In nucleotides, the CDR3 is TGCAGTGCTAGAGACGGACAGATACTACGGTTGGGCTACACCTTC.

Many counts were recorded for this clonotype. The chain carries TRBV24-1 and TRBJ2-7; 8 bases are shared with TRBD2. J lost 2 bases, V lost 1 base, and 3 bases had no gene match. The CDR3 runs to 15 residues. Germline V gene sequence: CDR1 KGHDR, CDR2 SFDVKD. CDR3 sequence: CATSDFDGRAYEQYF. The CDR3 DNA reads as TGTGCCACCAGTGATTTCGACGGGAGGGCCTACGAGCAGTACTTC.

This clonotype came up many times. The V and J genes are TRBV7-9 and TRBJ2-7, with unresolved D. The V gene lost 2 bases and the J gene lost 0 bases, with 11 bases spanning the gap. The CDR3 contains 15 residues. CDR1 SEHNR and CDR2 FQNEAQ come from the germline V gene (reference sequence). CDR3 in DNA: TGTGCCAGCAGCTTAAGGTTAGAGAGCTCCTACGAGCAGTACTTC. It codes for CASSLRLESSYEQYF.

This clonotype was recorded a few times. The chain is built from TRBV4-2 and TRBJ2-3, with D possibly matching TRBD2 (7 bases). The length of the CDR3 is 18 residues. V was shortened by 1 base and J by 3 bases, with 20 bases between the two germline ends. The germline V gene has CDR1 LGHNA and CDR2 YNFKEQ. DNA for the CDR3: TGTGCCAGCAGCCAAGGTCTGGCGGGGGCAAAGGTGACAGATACGCAGTATTTT. Translating gives CASSQGLAGAKVTDTQYF.

This clonotype was seen repeatedly, ten times or more. This chain uses TRBV6-6 with TRBJ2-6, with 9 nucleotides matching TRBD1. The length of the CDR3 is 22 residues. In germline, CDR1 is MNHNY, CDR2 SVGAGI (reference sequence). After removal of 2 bases from V and 0 bases from J, the junction contained 17 bases not matched to a gene. For the CDR3, the DNA is TGTGCCAGCAGTTACCCACAGGGTGGACGGACAGGGGAAAACTCTGGGGCCAACGTCCTGACTTTC. Protein: CASSYPQGGRTGENSGANVLTF.

This clonotype was counted many times. The V and J genes are TRBV6-1 and TRBJ2-1, with 7 nucleotides matching TRBD1. The germline gives CDR1 MNHNS, CDR2 SASEGT. The CDR3 is made up of 15 amino acids. J gave up 5 bases and V 5 bases, and 9 bases lay outside the gene matches. CDR3 sequence reads: CASSPGDRENNEQFF. DNA of the CDR3: TGTGCCAGCAGTCCCGGAGACAGGGAAAACAATGAGCAGTTCTTC.

Many counts were recorded for this clonotype. This chain connects TRBV19 to TRBJ2-7; TRBD1 matches 7 bases. Unmatched junction bases numbered 6, after V lost 5 bases and J lost 2 bases. The CDR3 runs 14 residues. CDR1 is LNHDA, CDR2 SQIVND, per germline (reference sequence). CDR3: CASSGRDRTYEQYF. The CDR3 DNA sequence: TGTGCCAGTAGTGGCCGGGACAGAACCTACGAGCAGTACTTC. Looking up the rest from reference TRBV19 and TRBJ2-7 gives the full variable domain: DGGITQSPKYLFRKEGQNVTLSCEQNLNHDAMYWYRQDPGQGLRLIYYSQIVNDFQKGDIAEGYSVSREKKESFPLTVTSAQKNPTAFYLCASSGRDRTYEQYFGPGTRLTVT.

DNA for the CDR3: TGTGCCAGCAGCCAAGATGCGACGGGAGTCTACGAGCAGTACTTC. It translates to CASSQDATGVYEQYF. The chain has TRBV3-1 and TRBJ2-7; the D gene is possibly TRBD2 (6 bases). The CDR3 contains 15 residues. Per the germline V gene, CDR1 is LGHDT and CDR2 is YNNKEL (reference sequence). Trimming stripped 0 bases from V and 3 bases from J, with 12 bases between.